The subject of this entry is one T cell receptor (beta chain). Its antigen is undetermined. The assay was immunoSEQ multiplex PCR, and TCRdb's table has in-frame clones only and misses some. Among about 76,000 clones, about four fifths were seen once, and the ten largest hold around 1.3%. These data come from a study of T cells in localized non-small cell lung cancer. Study results and limitations: Because researchers sequenced only one region of the tumor, heterogeneity is still possible. Paired adjacent lung recovered a median approximately 57 of the top 100 tumor clones. In the blood, greater T cell density corresponded to longer overall survival.

V was cut by 6 bases and J by 4 bases, with 13 bases left in between. The CDR3 has 13 amino acids. Germline loops: CDR1 MNHNS, CDR2 SASEGT. Source: peripheral blood, taken before any cancer treatment. The TCR comes from a female donor over 55 with stage I lung adenocarcinoma. The chain is built from TRBV6-1 and TRBJ2-7, with D maybe TRBD2 (5 bases). Here the CDR3 DNA reads TGTGCCAGCAGCCTCGGACTTTTGTACGAGCAGTACTTC. Its translation is CASSLGLLYEQYF.